The 17 T cell receptor beta chains listed next were all sequenced from one sample in a study of beta chain features in type 1 diabetes. What was sequenced were expressed TCRB transcripts, since all of the isolated RNA had been reverse transcribed. Data came from immunoSEQ multiplex PCR; TCRdb stores just in-frame clones and leaves some out. The sample shows fewer than 500,000 clones, approximately 15% of them seen only once. Material for sequencing was naive CD4+ T cells from blood. The receptors were gathered from a man aged 30 to 39 in good health.

The genes are TRBV27 and TRBJ1-5, with TRBD1 matching over 7 bases. Germline trimming cut 5 bases from V and 5 bases from J; bases unmatched to any gene: 6. The germline gives CDR1 MNHEY, CDR2 SMNVEV (reference sequence). The CDR3 covers 14 residues. The CDR3 spells CASSRNRGDQPQHF. For the CDR3, the DNA is TGTGCCAGCAGTCGTAACAGGGGAGATCAGCCCCAGCATTTT.

The chain recombines TRBV12-5 with TRBJ2-1, with 8 bases matching TRBD2. CDR3 length equals 15 residues. Germline V gene sequence: CDR1 LGHNT, CDR2 FRNRAP. V was pared by 5 bases and J by 0 bases, with 3 bases of the junction left unmatched. CDR3 in DNA: TGTGCTAGTGGTGCGGGGACTAGCTCCTACAATGAGCAGTTCTTC. Protein sequence: CASGAGTSSYNEQFF.

This clone was counted many times. V and J are TRBV7-9 and TRBJ2-1, with a weak D call TRBD1 (5 bases). The length of the CDR3 is 15 residues. Germline loops: CDR1 SEHNR, CDR2 FQNEAQ (reference sequence). V shed 5 bases and J shed 2 bases, with 13 bases lying between them. This CDR3 is CASSLQVTAYNEQFF. The CDR3 nucleotides are TGTGCCAGCAGCCTCCAGGTGACAGCCTACAATGAGCAGTTCTTC. The whole variable domain, filled in from reference TRBV7-9 and TRBJ2-1, reads DTGVSQNPRHKITKRGQNVTFRCDPISEHNRLYWYRQTLGQGPEFLTYFQNEAQLEKSRLLSDRFSAERPKGSFSTLEIQRTEQGDSAMYLCASSLQVTAYNEQFFGPGTRLTVL.

The chain joins TRBV30 to TRBJ2-3, with a possible D match to TRBD1 (5 bases). V was clipped by 8 bases and J by 3 bases, with 18 bases between them. The germline V gene encodes CDR1 GTSNPN and CDR2 SVGIG (reference sequence). There are 14 residues in the CDR3. The CDR3 loop is CALETAGRTDTQYF. The CDR3 coding sequence is TGTGCCCTGGAGACGGCAGGGCGGACAGATACGCAGTATTTT.

This clone was detected only a few times. This sequence joins TRBV7-2 and TRBJ2-7; possible D gene TRBD2, 6 bases. CDR3 length equals 13 residues. The V gene lost 5 bases and the J gene lost 6 bases, with 14 bases spanning the gap. The germline gives CDR1 SGHTA, CDR2 FQGNSA. In DNA, the CDR3 is TGTGCCAGCAGCCCGCATGTAGCGGTCGAGCAGTACGTC. Its protein product is CASSPHVAVEQYV.

This chain connects TRBV27 to TRBJ2-3, with D perhaps matching TRBD1 (6 bases). V lost 6 bases and J 9 bases, leaving 13 bases between the germline ends. Germline assignment: CDR1 MNHEY and CDR2 SMNVEV (reference sequence). This CDR3 has 12 residues. The CDR3, as DNA: TGTGCCAGCAGCACCGGACAGTACACGCAGTATTTT. It codes for CASSTGQYTQYF.

This sequence joins TRBV18 and TRBJ2-7; no clear D. This CDR3 region has 14 residues. Looked up from germline, CDR1 is KGHSH and CDR2 is LQKENI. V lost 6 bases, J lost 6 bases, and 18 bases lay in between. The CDR3 sequence: CASSHLDTTSEQYF. CDR3 DNA sequence: TGTGCCAGCTCCCACCTCGACACTACCAGCGAGCAGTACTTC.

Concerning this clone: Other DNA sequences in this specimen translate into the identical CDR3. This chain's CDR3 is CASSPRATGELFF. The DNA for the CDR3 is TGTGCCAGCAGCCCACGGGCCACCGGGGAGCTGTTTTTT. This chain joins TRBV9 and TRBJ2-2; D gene uncertain. CDR3 length equals 13 residues. Germline CDR1 reads SGDLS; CDR2 reads YYNGEE. V lost 4 bases to trimming and J lost 4 bases, with 8 bases between them.

There are a few counts of this clone. The J gene is TRBJ1-4, the V gene TRBV7-9, with 7 bases that match TRBD1. The germline CDR1 and CDR2 sequences are SEHNR and FQNEAQ (reference sequence). There are 16 residues in the CDR3. V lost 1 base, J lost 3 bases, and 5 bases stayed unmatched. DNA for the CDR3: TGTGCCAGCAGCTTAGAAGGCGGGACAGCTAATGAAAAACTGTTTTTT. It is translated as CASSLEGGTANEKLFF.

J is TRBJ1-5 and V is TRBV29-1; tentatively, D is TRBD1 (5 bases). The CDR3 extends over 13 amino acids. Germline CDR1 and CDR2: SQVTM and ANQGSEA. V lost 2 bases, J lost 7 bases, and 12 bases lay in between. The CDR3 DNA follows: TGCAGCGTTGAAATTGAGCGGGGCCAGCCCCAGCATTTT. It translates to CSVEIERGQPQHF.

The chain couples TRBV4-1 to TRBJ2-1, with 8 bases identical to TRBD1. V shed 0 bases, J shed 9 bases, and the junction held 7 bases outside the gene matches. Germline V CDR1 and CDR2: MGHRA, YSYEKL. The CDR3 has 15 amino acids. Here the CDR3 reads CASSQDPTGVGEQFF. In DNA form, the CDR3 reads TGCGCCAGCAGCCAAGACCCGACAGGGGTAGGTGAGCAGTTCTTC.

Comment on this clone: At one of its ends the junction is not consistent with the germline gene, which may arise from a read error. The J gene is TRBJ2-3, the V gene TRBV7-9; D is unclear. CDR1 and CDR2 from the germline V gene are SEHNR and FQNEAQ (reference sequence). The CDR3 loop spans 10 amino acids. CDR3 sequence reads: CASSFPQPTF. As DNA, the CDR3 is TGTGCCAGCAGCTTTCCCCAACCCACCTTT.

This chain joins TRBV10-3 and TRBJ1-6, with D perhaps TRBD1 (5 bases). Germline assignment: CDR1 ENHRY and CDR2 SYGVKD. The V gene lost 4 bases and the J gene lost 7 bases, with 14 bases spanning the gap. The CDR3 is 15 residues long. CDR3 loop: CAISVGTQLNSPLHF. The CDR3 bases are TGTGCCATCAGTGTGGGGACCCAACTCAATTCACCCCTCCACTTT.

The chain couples TRBV29-1 to TRBJ2-7; D tentatively fits TRBD1 or TRBD2 (5 bases each). This CDR3 contains 13 residues. CDR1 is SQVTM, CDR2 ANQGSEA, per germline. With 4 bases removed from V and 4 bases from J, the gap between germline ends came to 14 bases. CDR3 in DNA: TGCAGCGTTGTTCCCGGGGACGAATACGAGCAGTACTTC. It encodes CSVVPGDEYEQYF.

This clone has just a few counts. The rearrangement uses TRBV6-1 and TRBJ2-7; 13 bases are a match to TRBD2. The CDR3 length is 15 residues. V lost 4 bases and J lost 6; bases outside the gene matches: 6. Germline V gene lookup returns CDR1 MNHNS and CDR2 SASEGT. CDR3 in DNA: TGTGCCAGCAGTGCAACTAGCGGGAGGGCCTCCGAGCAGTACGTC. Translation gives CASSATSGRASEQYV.

This clone was found a few times. DNA of the CDR3: TGCGCCAGCAGCCAAAGCGGGGCCCAAGAGACCCAGTACTTC. This translates into CASSQSGAQETQYF. J is TRBJ2-5 and V is TRBV4-3; TRBD2 matches 7 bases. This CDR3 is 14 amino acids long. V was clipped by 2 bases and J by 1 base; unmatched bases: 1. The germline V gene has CDR1 LGHNA and CDR2 YSLEER.

The rearrangement uses TRBV18 and TRBJ2-1; D not certain. The CDR3 spans 16 residues. Germline CDR1 KGHSH, CDR2 LQKENI. V gave up 2 bases and J gave up 4 bases, with 15 bases separating them. In nucleotides, the CDR3 is TGTGCCAGCTCACCATCAGGCAAGGATTCTTACAATGAGCAGTTCTTC. Translating it yields CASSPSGKDSYNEQFF.